This TCR beta chain was profiled in a study of blood T cell repertoires in COVID-19. Study details: The cDNA or gDNA used as material had been derived from T cells, B-cell-depleted T cells, or PBMCs.

V lost 3 bases and J lost 4; bases outside the gene matches: 1. The CDR3 contains 13 residues. As for this clone: The sample has other DNA sequences that encode this CDR3 too.

Original analysis: Researchers report that nucleated cell counts were estimated from reference gene primer amplification. Clones were sequenced by immunoSEQ multiplex PCR, and TCRdb holds only the in-frame ones, with some missing. Clone size and V and J calls were adopted from that table, with D and trimming inferred from the DNA. The data contain some 300,000 clones, roughly 80% of them seen just once; the ten biggest clones take up approximately 4.1%. The chain combines TRBV12-3 or TRBV12-4 with TRBJ1-2; 8 bases are shared with TRBD1. Sequencing was performed on peripheral blood. The receptor was derived from a woman between 50 and 59 years old with active or convalescent COVID-19. CDR3 in amino acids: CASSLGTGYGYTF. CDR3 DNA sequence: TGTGCCAGCAGTTTGGGGACAGGCTATGGCTACACCTTC.